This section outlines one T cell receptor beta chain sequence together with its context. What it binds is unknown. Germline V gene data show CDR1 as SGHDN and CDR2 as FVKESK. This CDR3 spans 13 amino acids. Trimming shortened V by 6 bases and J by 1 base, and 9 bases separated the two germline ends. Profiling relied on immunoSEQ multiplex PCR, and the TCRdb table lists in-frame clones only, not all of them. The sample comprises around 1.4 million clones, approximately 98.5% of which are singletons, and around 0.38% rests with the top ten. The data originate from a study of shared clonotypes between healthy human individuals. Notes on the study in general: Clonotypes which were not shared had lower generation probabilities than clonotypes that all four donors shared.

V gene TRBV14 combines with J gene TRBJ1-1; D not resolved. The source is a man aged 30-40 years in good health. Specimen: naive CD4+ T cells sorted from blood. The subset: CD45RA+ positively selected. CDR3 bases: TGTGCCAGCAGTAGGACGGGGAACACTGAAGCTTTCTTT. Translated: CASSRTGNTEAFF.